Below, 31 T cell receptor beta chains from the same sample are listed, as sequenced in a study of blood T cells in healthy people across ages. A sample-barcoded 5' primer and a J-beta primer mix were used in a second PCR of about 6 to 11 cycles. MiXCR, applied by TCRdb to the 5' RACE reads, yields one record per CDR3 protein. The repertoire holds approximately 810,000 distinct CDR3 sequences, with 30% to 45% as singletons. The sequencing input was blood. These receptor sequences come from a young man in good health.

This chain connects TRBV15 to TRBJ2-7; 9 nucleotides align to TRBD1. The CDR3 is made up of 14 amino acids. Per the germline V gene, CDR1 is LNHNV and CDR2 is YYDKDF (reference sequence). V lost 1 base, J lost 3 bases, and 1 base stayed unmatched. The CDR3 coding sequence is TGTGCCACCAGCAGAGGGGACAGGGACTACGAGCAGTACTTC. It yields the protein CATSRGDRDYEQYF.

The chain combines TRBV2 with TRBJ2-5; 9 bases are a match to TRBD2. The CDR3 length is 15 residues. With 3 bases clipped from V and 0 bases from J, the junction kept 2 bases outside the gene matches. Germline V CDR1 and CDR2: SNHLY, FYNNEI. Here the CDR3 DNA reads TGTGCCAGCAGTGATCCTAGCGGGGACCAAGAGACCCAGTACTTC. Translation: CASSDPSGDQETQYF.

This sequence joins TRBV12-3 or TRBV12-4 and TRBJ2-3; 14 bases align to TRBD2. The CDR3 contains 15 residues. V was pared by 7 bases and J by 5 bases, with 5 bases of the junction left unmatched. This chain's CDR3 is CASMTSGGGIDTQYF. The CDR3 DNA reads as TGTGCCAGCATGACTAGCGGGGGGGGGATAGATACGCAGTATTTT.

Concerning this clonotype: The junction departs from the called germline gene at one end, perhaps through a read error. J is TRBJ2-2 and V is TRBV15; D perhaps matches TRBD1 (5 bases). The CDR3 sequence is 16 residues long. Germline-derived CDR1 and CDR2 are LNHNV and YYDKDF (reference sequence). CDR3 sequence (DNA): TGTGTCACCAGCAGAGGCCCTTTAAAGGGGTTGGCGGAGCTGTTTTTT. Amino acids: CVTSRGPLKGLAELFF.

Details on this clonotype: Its ends do not fully match the called genes, so a read error is possible. The CDR3 loop is CATSKRAIADTRYF. DNA for the CDR3: TGTGCCACCAGCAAGCGGGCTATCGCGGATACGCGGTATTTT. The chain couples TRBV15 to TRBJ2-3, with D possibly TRBD2 on 6 matching bases. Germline V gene data show CDR1 as LNHNV and CDR2 as YYDKDF (reference sequence). The CDR3 runs 14 residues.

The chain joins TRBV20-1 to TRBJ1-2; no reliable D call. V lost 3 bases, J lost 0 bases, and 8 bases lay in between. This CDR3 region has 13 residues. Germline lookup yields CDR1 DFQATT and CDR2 SNEGSKA (reference sequence). The CDR3 nucleotides are TGCAGTGCTAGTGCGGGGACTAACTATGGCTACACCTTC. It yields the protein CSASAGTNYGYTF.

This clonotype has only a few counts. The chain links TRBV7-9 to TRBJ1-6, with 9 nucleotides matching TRBD1. This CDR3 spans 13 amino acids. The germline V gene encodes CDR1 SEHNR and CDR2 FQNEAQ (reference sequence). V shed 7 bases and J 10 bases; nucleotides not matched to a gene: 5. CDR3 loop: CASTGQGISPLHF. The CDR3 nucleotides are TGTGCCAGCACAGGACAGGGGATATCACCCCTCCACTTT.

This clonotype was observed a few times. V usage is TRBV14 and J usage is TRBJ2-3, with a possible D match to TRBD2 (5 bases). Germline CDR1 reads SGHDN; CDR2 reads FVKESK. The V and J ends lost 2 bases and 2 bases respectively, with 29 bases between them. There are 21 residues in the CDR3. The CDR3 DNA sequence: TGTGCCAGCAGCCAAATGACCCGACTCGGGATGGACGGCAGGACCACAGATACGCAGTATTTT. Translation gives CASSQMTRLGMDGRTTDTQYF. The full variable domain, completed using reference TRBV14 and TRBJ2-3, is EAGVTQFPSHSVIEKGQTVTLRCDPISGHDNLYWYRRVMGKEIKFLLHFVKESKQDESGMPNNRFLAERTGGTYSTLKVQPAELEDSGVYFCASSQMTRLGMDGRTTDTQYFGPGTRLTVL.

This clonotype has only one observation. The chain couples TRBV24-1 to TRBJ1-1, with 11 bases identical to TRBD1. The CDR3 length is 15 residues. V was pared by 4 bases and J by 5 bases, with 5 bases of the junction left unmatched. Looked up from germline, CDR1 is KGHDR and CDR2 is SFDVKD. The CDR3 region is CATSDEGQGGTEAFF. The DNA of the CDR3 is TGTGCCACCAGTGACGAGGGACAGGGGGGAACTGAAGCTTTCTTT.

Concerning this clonotype itself: The germline gene is not matched at one end of the junction; a read error may be the cause. The gene calls are TRBV25-1 and TRBJ1-1; possibly TRBD1 for D (6 bases). The V gene's germline CDR1 is MGHDK and CDR2 SYGVNS. This CDR3 is built from 17 residues. The CDR3 loop reads CASSDSPGADMNTEPFF. The CDR3 DNA reads TGTGCCAGCAGTGATAGTCCAGGGGCCGACATGAACACTGAACCTTTCTTT.

The V and J genes are TRBV20-1 and TRBJ2-1; a possible D gene is TRBD1 (6 bases). The J call may be faulty, since TRBJ2-7 better matches the DNA end. CDR3 length: 14 residues. Germline CDR1 DFQATT, CDR2 SNEGSKA (reference sequence). The CDR3 coding sequence is TGCAGTGCTACCCGACAGGACTCCTACAATGAGCAGTACTTC. It encodes CSATRQDSYNEQYF.

The V call is TRBV5-6, the J call TRBJ2-1, with TRBD1 matching over 7 bases. The J call is uncertain, as TRBJ2-7 better fits the DNA end. Germline values: CDR1 SGHDT, CDR2 YYEEEE. The CDR3 loop spans 16 amino acids. The CDR3 sequence: CASSPLTGQRYNEQYF. In nucleotides, the CDR3 is TGTGCCAGCAGCCCGTTGACAGGGCAGAGGTACAATGAGCAGTACTTC.

This clonotype was picked up a small number of times. The V gene is TRBV27, the J gene TRBJ2-2; D might be TRBD1 (5 bases). V lost 4 bases and J 8 bases, leaving 11 bases between the germline ends. Germline CDR1 is MNHEY and CDR2 is SMNVEV (reference sequence). The CDR3 has 13 amino acids. The CDR3 is CASSSGLLGELFF. CDR3 DNA: TGTGCCAGCAGTTCAGGGCTCCTGGGGGAGCTGTTTTTT.

Worth noting for this clonotype: Relative to the germline gene, one junction end is altered; a read error may explain this. The chain combines TRBV7-9 with TRBJ1-4; unclear D gene. Germline lookup yields CDR1 SEHNR and CDR2 FQNEAQ (reference sequence). This CDR3 has 14 amino acids. The CDR3 sequence is CASSSGGPDEKPFF. DNA of the CDR3: TGTGCCAGCAGCTCCGGAGGACCCGACGAAAAACCGTTTTTT.

The V and J genes are TRBV5-1 and TRBJ2-5; the D is unclear. Judging by the DNA end, TRBJ2-1 fits better; the J call may be wrong. CDR1 SGHRS and CDR2 YFSETQ come from the germline V gene. The CDR3 sequence is 14 residues long. The CDR3, as DNA: TGCGCCAGCAGCTTGAGGCAGAACCAAGAGACCCAGTTCTTC. This translates into CASSLRQNQETQFF.

This rearrangement joins TRBV7-2 to TRBJ2-1; 10 bases are shared with TRBD1. The length of the CDR3 is 15 residues. V dropped 4 bases and J dropped 4; count of bases not matched to a gene: 4. The germline CDR1 and CDR2 sequences are SGHTA and FQGNSA. Here the CDR3 DNA reads TGTGCCAGCAGCTCCGACAGGGGGCGGTACAATGAGCAGTTCTTC. Translation: CASSSDRGRYNEQFF.

The V and J genes are TRBV6-2 or TRBV6-3 and TRBJ1-1, with 8 positions matching TRBD1. This CDR3 comprises 13 residues. J was trimmed by 1 base and V by 9 bases; bases with no gene match: 4. Germline V gene data show CDR1 as MNHEY and CDR2 as SVGEGT. CDR3 DNA: TGTGCCAGTAATGACAGGGGGAACACTGAAGCTTTCTTT. Encoded protein: CASNDRGNTEAFF.

The chain carries TRBV7-8 and TRBJ2-7, with D hard to call. With 3 bases removed from V and 0 bases from J, the gap between germline ends came to 9 bases. The germline CDR1 and CDR2 sequences are SGHVS and FQNEAQ. The CDR3 totals 14 residues. Written as DNA, the CDR3 is TGTGCCAGCAGCTTGGGCAGGATCTCCTACGAGCAGTACGTC. This codes for CASSLGRISYEQYV.

The chain couples TRBV21-1 to TRBJ2-3; the table assigns TRBD1, which was not confirmed against the DNA. TRBV21-1 is flagged as a pseudogene. The CDR3 is 16 residues long. CDR3 sequence: CASSKEGTGRTDTQYF. The CDR3 bases are TGTGCCAGCAGCAAAGAGGGGACAGGACGGACAGATACGCAGTATTTT.

This chain uses TRBV29-1 with TRBJ1-1; the D is unclear. The germline CDR1 and CDR2 sequences are SQVTM and ANQGSEA. This CDR3 has 12 residues. V was clipped by 4 bases and J by 6 bases, with 12 bases between them. The CDR3 sequence is CSVARLLAEAFF. The DNA of the CDR3 is TGCAGCGTTGCGCGACTTCTAGCTGAAGCTTTCTTT.

This clonotype was recorded a few times. Given a much more abundant clone one base away, this may be a read error. V and J are TRBV3-1 and TRBJ2-1, with no clear D. The last part of the DNA fits TRBJ2-7 better; the J call may be wrong. CDR1 is LGHDT, CDR2 YNNKEL, per germline (reference sequence). The CDR3 covers 14 residues. The CDR3 region is CASSQDGRYNEQYF. As DNA, the CDR3 is TGTGCCAGCAGCCAAGACGGGCGCTACAATGAGCAGTACTTC.

A remark on this clonotype: A read error likely explains this, since a far larger clone differs by one base. This chain joins TRBV7-2 and TRBJ2-5, with D hard to call. The CDR3 runs to 13 residues. Per germline, CDR1 SGHTA and CDR2 FQGNSA. The CDR3 sequence: CASILGNQETQYF. The DNA of the CDR3 is TGTGCCAGCATCTTAGGCAACCAAGAGACCCAGTACTTC.

This chain uses TRBV12-3 or TRBV12-4 with TRBJ2-7; D is uncertain. The ends were cut back, 7 bases at V and 1 base at J, with 8 bases in the middle. CDR3 length: 12 amino acids. The CDR3 sequence: CASTDLSYEQYF. For the CDR3, the DNA is TGTGCCAGCACCGACTTATCCTACGAGCAGTACTTC.

The chain has TRBV11-3 and TRBJ2-1; D call uncertain. Germline V CDR1 and CDR2: SGHNT, YENEEA. Deletions cut 0 bases from V and 5 bases from J, with 5 bases between. The CDR3 spans 13 residues. The CDR3 region has the DNA TGTGCCAGCAGCTTAGATCAAGACAATGAGCAGTTCTTC. Translated, it gives CASSLDQDNEQFF.

This clonotype occurred many times. The rearrangement uses TRBV29-1 and TRBJ2-5; 8 nucleotides agree with TRBD1. V lost 7 bases, J lost 5 bases, and 9 bases stayed unmatched. Germline V gene lookup returns CDR1 SQVTM and CDR2 ANQGSEA. This CDR3 contains 13 residues. In nucleotides, the CDR3 is TGCAGCGCCCGCCGGACAGGGAGCGAGACCCAGTACTTC. Protein: CSARRTGSETQYF.

This clonotype was recorded a few times. The CDR3 reads CASSGTGGNEAFF. The DNA of the CDR3 is TGTGCCAGCAGCGGGACAGGGGGTAATGAAGCTTTCTTT. The chain has TRBV5-6 and TRBJ1-1; 11 bases match TRBD1. V gave up 4 bases and J gave up 7 bases; unmatched junction bases: 3. The CDR3 is made up of 13 amino acids. In germline, CDR1 is SGHDT, CDR2 YYEEEE. Full variable domain (remainder filled in from reference TRBV5-6 and TRBJ1-1): DAGVTQSPTHLIKTRGQQVTLRCSPKSGHDTVSWYQQALGQGPQFIFQYYEEEERQRGNFPDRFSGHQFPNYSSELNVNALLLGDSALYLCASSGTGGNEAFFGQGTRLTVV.

This clonotype has at least ten counts. The V gene is TRBV18, the J gene TRBJ1-2; no firm D call. Trimming removed 3 bases from V and 8 bases from J, with 13 bases in between. The germline CDR1 and CDR2 sequences are KGHSH and LQKENI. This CDR3 is built from 13 residues. The CDR3 region has the DNA TGTGCCAGCTCACCCAGTTATGTTGGGGGCTACACCTTC. Its translation: CASSPSYVGGYTF.

This clonotype was recorded a few times. This chain uses TRBV29-1 with TRBJ1-1, with D maybe TRBD1 (5 bases). Trimming removed 4 bases from V and 5 bases from J, with 23 bases in between. The CDR3 runs 16 residues. Germline V CDR1 and CDR2: SQVTM, ANQGSEA. The CDR3 sequence is CSVVSPFGARGTEAFF. For the CDR3, the DNA is TGCAGCGTTGTATCTCCGTTTGGGGCTCGGGGTACTGAAGCTTTCTTT.

This clonotype was observed a few times. The chain uses TRBV7-2 and TRBJ1-2; D unresolved. V gave up 4 bases and J gave up 4 bases, with 16 bases separating them. The CDR3 has 15 residues. Germline V gene lookup returns CDR1 SGHTA and CDR2 FQGNSA. In DNA, the CDR3 is TGTGCCAGCAGCTCAGTAGCCAACGGTGCCTATGGCTACACCTTC. Encoded protein: CASSSVANGAYGYTF.

The sample holds a few counts of this clonotype. The chain is built from TRBV6-5 and TRBJ2-1, with 8 positions matching TRBD1. V lost 0 bases, J lost 10 bases, and 8 bases stayed unmatched. Germline V gives CDR1 MNHEY, CDR2 SVGAGI. The CDR3 extends over 15 amino acids. The DNA for the CDR3 is TGTGCCAGCAGTTACTCCCCAGACAGGGGTGAGGAGCAGTTCTTC. Protein: CASSYSPDRGEEQFF.

The sample holds a few counts of this clonotype. The rearrangement uses TRBV7-8 and TRBJ1-1; a possible D gene is TRBD1 (6 bases). CDR1 and CDR2 from the germline V gene are SGHVS and FQNEAQ. V lost 5 bases, J lost 4 bases, and 11 bases lay in between. This CDR3 spans 13 amino acids. The CDR3: CASSHGTITEAFF. The CDR3 coding sequence is TGTGCCAGCAGCCATGGGACAATCACTGAAGCTTTCTTT.